The rows below give T cell receptor beta chains drawn from one sample of a study of T-cell memory formation after mild COVID-19. In TCRdb, the 5' RACE reads were re-called with MiXCR into one record per CDR3 protein. Of 85,000 to 130,000 distinct CDR3 sequences detected, 9.5% to 15% appear once; the ten largest clones hold approximately 30%. The source material was PBMCs or a T cell subset sorted from them (not recorded which). The receptors originated from an adult woman who had mild COVID-19 (a few samples of this study predate the infection). Cell type and time point are not known. Each CDR3 is given with its conserved first and last residue. D genes are given only for firm matches.

v_gene	d_gene	j_gene	CDR3aa
TRBV11-2	-	TRBJ2-7	CASSADSVEQYF
TRBV7-6	-	TRBJ2-2	CASSLGSLANTGELFF
TRBV7-9	-	TRBJ2-7	CASSSPSTGLGQYF
TRBV27	TRBD1	TRBJ1-2	CASSPGQNYGYTF
TRBV3-1	TRBD2	TRBJ2-7	CASSPPRTSAYYEQYF
TRBV4-1	-	TRBJ2-7	CASSQEPGMISYEQYF
TRBV7-6	TRBD2	TRBJ2-5	CASSLGTSEETQYF
TRBV27	-	TRBJ1-2	CASSFGSGYGYTF
TRBV6-5	-	TRBJ1-2	CASSVGQPSLSYGYTF
TRBV29-1	TRBD1	TRBJ2-1	CSVEGALGQGANEQFF
TRBV20-1	-	TRBJ2-7	CSATPGPSYEQYF
TRBV5-4	-	TRBJ2-7	CASSLFGVYEQYF
TRBV9	-	TRBJ2-1	CASSDYRDNEQFF
TRBV7-7	-	TRBJ2-5	CASSWSFQETQYF
TRBV20-1	-	TRBJ2-5	CSARGLDF
TRBV11-2	TRBD2	TRBJ2-7	CASSPPKGPGGEQYF
TRBV7-3	-	TRBJ1-1	CASSLSGVVTEAFF
TRBV11-2	TRBD1	TRBJ2-1	CASSPQSTGNNYNEQFF
TRBV7-9	-	TRBJ2-5	CASSSSGSQGETQYF
TRBV7-6	-	TRBJ2-1	CASSIIGDNEQFF
TRBV2	-	TRBJ2-1	CASSPGYNEQFF
TRBV10-3	TRBD2	TRBJ2-1	CAISDRTSGGNEQFF
TRBV6-6	TRBD2	TRBJ2-3	CASSWLAGVTDTQYF
TRBV4-3	-	TRBJ2-7	CASSQDQYPTSRSYEQYF
TRBV5-1	-	TRBJ1-1	CASSWAGAEAFF
TRBV2	-	TRBJ2-7	CASSYRYGHEQYF
TRBV24-1	TRBD1	TRBJ2-1	CATSDSGGYWNEQFF
TRBV4-1	-	TRBJ1-5	CASSQVDMPNQPQHF
TRBV5-1	-	TRBJ2-5	CASSLTRSETQYF
TRBV20-1	TRBD2	TRBJ2-1	CSANPEWASGRNNEQFF
TRBV4-3	TRBD2	TRBJ2-1	CASSHRLTGTSGRAPYNEQFF
TRBV12-3/TRBV12-4	-	TRBJ2-7	CASSFITSRESYEQYF
TRBV27	-	TRBJ2-3	CASTPSGWDTQYF
TRBV6-1	-	TRBJ2-3	CASTPLVYAVGGQDTQYF